The T cell receptor beta chain described here comes from a study of T cell responses to AZD1222 COVID-19 vaccine. General study findings and limits: Repertoire collection took place solely once the T cell response had peaked.

The repertoire was sequenced with immunoSEQ multiplex PCR; TCRdb's copy has only in-frame clones and lacks some. The sample carries approximately 190,000 clones, around 86% recorded once. Germline CDR1 and CDR2: SGHVS and FQNEAQ. CDR3 size: 16 residues. V was clipped by 5 bases and J by 0 bases, with 14 bases between them. As concerns this clone: Its antigen is undetermined.

The rearrangement uses TRBV7-8 and TRBJ1-3; TRBD1 might be the D (6 bases). The sequence derives from an adult in good health. Source: peripheral blood, taken on day 0 of MenACWY control vaccination. The CDR3 nucleotides are TGTGCCAGCAGCCCGAAGGGGGGGGGCTCTGGAAACACCATATATTTT. Its translation is CASSPKGGGSGNTIYF.